Shown below are 30 T cell receptor beta chains from a single sample sequenced in a study of blood T cell repertoires in COVID-19. Sequenced by immunoSEQ multiplex PCR; TCRdb stores in-frame clones only, minus some. Of about 120,000 clones listed, approximately 90% are singletons. The sequenced sample was peripheral blood. The receptors were sampled from a woman aged 45-65 years with acute or convalescent COVID-19.

The V call is TRBV27, the J call TRBJ2-7; 11 bases fit TRBD2. The CDR3 runs 16 residues. V shed 9 bases, J shed 5 bases, and the junction held 15 bases outside the gene matches. Germline V lookup: CDR1 MNHEY, CDR2 SMNVEV (reference sequence). This chain's CDR3 is CARYSGVAGGPHEQYF. Written as DNA, the CDR3 is TGTGCCAGGTATTCGGGAGTAGCGGGGGGGCCACACGAGCAGTACTTC.

CDR3 residues: CASSPTLYFEQYF. DNA of the CDR3: TGCGCCAGCAGCCCCACTTTGTACTTCGAGCAGTACTTC. The V call is TRBV5-1, the J call TRBJ2-7; D gene ambiguous. Germline lookup yields CDR1 SGHRS and CDR2 YFSETQ. Trimming shortened V by 4 bases and J by 6 bases, and 14 bases separated the two germline ends. The CDR3 is 13 amino acids.

This sequence joins TRBV5-4 and TRBJ2-7, with 7 bases aligning to TRBD1. V was pared by 2 bases and J by 3 bases, with 5 bases of the junction left unmatched. The germline gives CDR1 SGHNT, CDR2 YYREEE (reference sequence). The CDR3 is 14 residues long. The CDR3 loop reads CASSLGTADYEQYF. CDR3 sequence (DNA): TGTGCCAGCAGCTTAGGGACAGCCGACTACGAGCAGTACTTC. Supplemented by reference TRBV5-4 and TRBJ2-7, the full variable domain reads ETGVTQSPTHLIKTRGQQVTLRCSSQSGHNTVSWYQQALGQGPQFIFQYYREEENGRGNFPPRFSGLQFPNYSSELNVNALELDDSALYLCASSLGTADYEQYFGPGTRLTVT.

This rearrangement joins TRBV5-1 to TRBJ2-7; D might be TRBD1 (6 bases). V lost 0 bases to trimming and J lost 3 bases, with 13 bases between them. The CDR3 covers 15 residues. The germline V gene has CDR1 SGHRS and CDR2 YFSETQ. The CDR3 loop is CASSLGGGRYYEQYF. In nucleotides, the CDR3 is TGCGCCAGCAGCTTGGGAGGGGGTCGTTACTACGAGCAGTACTTC.

This clone was observed once. The genes are TRBV25-1 and TRBJ2-7; weak D call: TRBD1 (6 bases). Germline V lookup: CDR1 MGHDK, CDR2 SYGVNS. The ends were cut back, 6 bases at V and 1 base at J, with 16 bases in the middle. The CDR3 loop spans 15 amino acids. The CDR3 sequence: CASSVRWGPSYEQYF. The CDR3 DNA is TGTGCCAGCAGCGTACGTTGGGGGCCGTCCTACGAGCAGTACTTC.

The rearrangement links TRBV18 to TRBJ2-2, with D perhaps TRBD1 (5 bases). Trimming cost V 1 base and J 7 bases, with 16 bases left between them. The CDR3 is 16 amino acids. The germline V gene has CDR1 KGHSH and CDR2 LQKENI. The CDR3 is CASSPRQGTYNGELFF. The CDR3 DNA follows: TGTGCCAGCTCACCACGGCAGGGCACCTACAACGGGGAGCTGTTTTTT.

The chain joins TRBV4-3 to TRBJ2-1; weak D call: TRBD2 (6 bases). Trimming cost V 0 bases and J 6 bases, with 9 bases left between them. The CDR3 sequence is 14 residues long. Germline lookup yields CDR1 LGHNA and CDR2 YSLEER. This CDR3 is CASSQEVGGNEQFF. As DNA, the CDR3 is TGCGCCAGCAGCCAAGAAGTGGGGGGCAATGAGCAGTTCTTC.

In this sample, this clone turned up a few times. The V and J genes are TRBV3-1 (or the pseudogene TRBV3-2) and TRBJ1-1; D possibly corresponds to TRBD1 (6 bases). The CDR3 spans 18 residues. The ends were cut back, 4 bases at V and 0 bases at J, with 21 bases in the middle. From germline, CDR1 is LGHDT and CDR2 YNNKEL (reference sequence). The CDR3 coding sequence is TGTGCCAGCAGCCCGCCCTACCCATGGACAGCAATGAACACTGAAGCTTTCTTT. Translating gives CASSPPYPWTAMNTEAFF.

CDR3 in amino acids: CASAGRGVVGEKLFF. The CDR3, as DNA: TGTGCCAGCGCTGGCAGGGGAGTTGTTGGTGAAAAACTGTTTTTT. This chain joins TRBV9 and TRBJ1-4, with TRBD1 as a possible D gene (6 bases). The CDR3 extends over 15 amino acids. Per the germline V gene, CDR1 is SGDLS and CDR2 is YYNGEE. The V gene lost 7 bases and the J gene lost 7 bases, with 20 bases spanning the gap.

The chain uses TRBV10-1 and TRBJ2-2; 7 nucleotides align to TRBD2. The trim removed 2 bases at V and 3 bases at J, leaving 3 bases unmatched. The CDR3 covers 15 residues. Germline CDR1 WNHNN, CDR2 SYGVQD (reference sequence). The CDR3 sequence is CASSEKRGYTGELFF. The CDR3 nucleotides are TGCGCCAGCAGTGAGAAGCGGGGATACACCGGGGAGCTGTTTTTT.

The chain couples TRBV2 to TRBJ1-2; no definite D call. Trimming took off 7 bases at V and 4 bases at J, with 16 bases between the two ends. The CDR3 contains 14 residues. Germline V gene sequence: CDR1 SNHLY, CDR2 FYNNEI. The CDR3 spells CASTFVDIPYGYTF. Written as DNA, the CDR3 is TGTGCCAGCACCTTTGTTGACATTCCCTATGGCTACACCTTC.

There are a few counts of this clone. The chain employs TRBV18 and TRBJ2-7; TRBD1 matches at 8 bases. This CDR3 contains 13 residues. V lost 3 bases to trimming and J lost 5 bases; unmatched junction nucleotides: 3. From germline, CDR1 is KGHSH and CDR2 LQKENI. The CDR3, as DNA: TGTGCCAGCTCACCGGACAGGGAGGACGAGCAGTACTTC. Translated, it gives CASSPDREDEQYF.

The rearrangement links TRBV19 to TRBJ2-1; D is ambiguous. This CDR3 contains 12 residues. Trimming left V 4 bases short and J 4 bases short, with 5 bases between. CDR1 is LNHDA and CDR2 is SQIVND in the germline V gene (reference sequence). The DNA of the CDR3 is TGTGCCAGTAGTAACAGATACAATGAGCAGTTCTTC. As protein: CASSNRYNEQFF.

The genes are TRBV3-1 (or the pseudogene TRBV3-2) and TRBJ1-1, with D tentatively TRBD1 (5 bases). CDR1 and CDR2 (germline): LGHDT, YNNKEL (reference sequence). The V end was cut by 3 bases, the J end by 1 base, with 12 bases between. The length of the CDR3 is 15 residues. CDR3 protein: CASSHEARGNTEAFF. In DNA, the CDR3 is TGTGCCAGCAGCCACGAGGCAAGGGGGAACACTGAAGCTTTCTTT.

V and J are TRBV6-4 and TRBJ2-1; 8 positions agree with TRBD2. Per germline, CDR1 MRHNA and CDR2 SNTAGT. The CDR3 consists of 15 residues. With V trimmed by 5 bases and J by 7 bases, 10 bases remained unmatched. The CDR3 loop is CASSLEAGVQNEQFF. In DNA form, the CDR3 reads TGTGCCAGCAGTCTGGAAGCGGGAGTTCAGAATGAGCAGTTCTTC.

The chain is built from TRBV12-5 and TRBJ2-5, with 9 bases lining up with TRBD2. Germline CDR1 reads LGHNT; CDR2 reads FRNRAP. This CDR3 has 15 residues. The V gene end was trimmed by 5 bases and the J gene end by 5 bases; junction bases not matched to a gene: 9. As DNA, the CDR3 is TGTGCTAGTGGTGACATTAGCGGGGGAAGGGAGACCCAGTACTTC. It translates to CASGDISGGRETQYF.

This clone was recorded once. V and J are TRBV7-2 and TRBJ2-1, with 10 positions matching TRBD1. This CDR3 has 19 residues. Germline CDR1 and CDR2: SGHTA and FQGNSA. Unmatched junction bases numbered 16, after V lost 1 base and J lost 7 bases. The CDR3 region has the DNA TGTGCCAGCAGCTTAGGCAGGGGAGCATGGGACAGGGGTGATAATGAGCAGTTCTTC. This encodes CASSLGRGAWDRGDNEQFF.

The chain links TRBV11-2 to TRBJ2-7; 11 bases align to TRBD1. This CDR3 is 16 amino acids long. CDR1 is SGHAT, CDR2 FQNNGV, per germline. With V trimmed by 2 bases and J by 3 bases, 6 bases remained unmatched. Here the CDR3 DNA reads TGTGCCAGCAGCTTACGGAGGGGGACAGGGGGCTACGAGCAGTACTTC. Translation: CASSLRRGTGGYEQYF.

V and J are TRBV10-1 and TRBJ2-2, with TRBD1 matching over 10 bases. In germline, CDR1 is WNHNN, CDR2 SYGVQD (reference sequence). Trimming took 7 bases from V and 5 from J; bases not matched to a gene: 7. The CDR3 totals 15 residues. In DNA, the CDR3 is TGCGCCAGCACCGAGGGGACAGGGGTGACCGGGGAGCTGTTTTTT. Amino acid sequence: CASTEGTGVTGELFF.

V usage is TRBV7-2 and J usage is TRBJ2-2; 8 bases align to TRBD2. With V trimmed by 4 bases and J by 6 bases, 4 bases remained unmatched. This CDR3 contains 14 residues. Germline V gene lookup returns CDR1 SGHTA and CDR2 FQGNSA. The CDR3 coding sequence is TGTGCCAGCAGCTGGAGCGGGGGCGCCGGGGAGCTGTTTTTT. As protein: CASSWSGGAGELFF.

The rearrangement links TRBV19 to TRBJ1-3; the D gene is possibly TRBD1 (6 bases). Trimming left V 4 bases short and J 4 bases short, with 11 bases between. Germline values: CDR1 LNHDA, CDR2 SQIVND (reference sequence). There are 14 residues in the CDR3. CDR3 sequence reads: CASSTQGSGNTIYF. The CDR3, as DNA: TGTGCCAGTAGTACTCAGGGGTCCGGAAACACCATATATTTT.

The chain uses TRBV18 and TRBJ2-7; 7 bases match TRBD2. CDR1 is KGHSH and CDR2 is LQKENI in the germline V gene. The junction had 6 bases not matched to a gene; V was cut back by 4 bases and J by 0 bases. CDR3 length equals 15 residues. The CDR3 region is CASSRLAVLSYEQYF. The CDR3 nucleotides read TGTGCCAGCTCACGGCTAGCGGTGCTCTCCTACGAGCAGTACTTC.

CDR3 amino acids: CASSLTTADNYGYTF. DNA of the CDR3: TGCGCCAGCAGCTTGACGACAGCCGATAACTATGGCTACACCTTC. The chain recombines TRBV5-1 with TRBJ1-2; possibly TRBD1 for D (5 bases). V lost 1 base to trimming and J lost 1 base, with 11 bases between them. The CDR3 is 15 amino acids. Germline-derived CDR1 and CDR2 are SGHRS and YFSETQ.

The chain uses TRBV4-3 and TRBJ1-5; D is undetermined. Per the germline V gene, CDR1 is LGHNA and CDR2 is YSLEER. CDR3 size: 15 residues. Trimming stripped 0 bases from V and 7 bases from J, with 13 bases between. CDR3 residues: CASSQDMRLRQPQHF. CDR3 sequence (DNA): TGCGCCAGCAGCCAAGATATGAGGTTGCGGCAGCCCCAGCATTTT.

The CDR3 sequence is CASTAGVGPSNEQFF. CDR3 in DNA: TGTGCCAGCACTGCGGGAGTCGGTCCTAGCAATGAGCAGTTCTTC. The J gene is TRBJ2-1, the V gene TRBV6-5, with TRBD2 matching 7 bases. The V segment lost 7 bases and the J segment 6 bases; nucleotides outside the gene matches: 12. CDR1 MNHEY and CDR2 SVGAGI come from the germline V gene. The CDR3 loop spans 15 amino acids.

The chain is built from TRBV11-2 and TRBJ2-5, with 7 bases aligning to TRBD1. Germline lookup yields CDR1 SGHAT and CDR2 FQNNGV. The CDR3 is 15 residues long. After removal of 2 bases from V and 3 bases from J, the junction contained 6 bases not matched to a gene. In DNA, the CDR3 is TGTGCCAGCAGCTTATTACAGGGGCTAAAAGAGACCCAGTACTTC. Translated: CASSLLQGLKETQYF.

CDR3 in amino acids: CASTRGLNTEAFF. CDR3 coding DNA: TGTGCCAGCACCAGGGGTCTGAACACTGAAGCTTTCTTT. The chain joins TRBV6-5 to TRBJ1-1, with a possible D match to TRBD1 (6 bases). The CDR3 sequence is 13 residues long. Per germline, CDR1 MNHEY and CDR2 SVGAGI. V was trimmed by 7 bases and J by 0 bases, leaving 9 bases between them.

The chain employs TRBV3-1 (or the pseudogene TRBV3-2) and TRBJ1-2, with TRBD1 as a possible D gene (6 bases). With 6 bases removed from V and 1 base from J, the gap between germline ends came to 9 bases. The CDR3 has 13 amino acids. Germline V lookup: CDR1 LGHDT, CDR2 YNNKEL (reference sequence). In DNA, the CDR3 is TGTGCCAGCAGAACACAGGGTAACTATGGCTACACCTTC. Translation: CASRTQGNYGYTF.

The V call is TRBV3-1 (or the pseudogene TRBV3-2), the J call TRBJ1-4; 11 bases agree with TRBD1. CDR1 is LGHDT and CDR2 is YNNKEL in the germline V gene (reference sequence). The CDR3 contains 16 residues. Trimming at V came to 5 bases and at J to 8 bases, leaving 10 bases not matched to a gene. CDR3 loop: CASSAPGTGGEEKLFF. DNA for the CDR3: TGTGCCAGCAGCGCGCCCGGGACAGGGGGGGAGGAAAAACTGTTTTTT.

The chain couples TRBV5-4 to TRBJ1-1, with 8 bases identical to TRBD1. Germline V CDR1 and CDR2: SGHNT, YYREEE (reference sequence). The CDR3 totals 14 residues. V shed 0 bases, J shed 9 bases, and the junction held 7 bases outside the gene matches. DNA for the CDR3: TGTGCCAGCAGCTTGGGGACAGGGAAAGGAAAAGCTTTCTTT. Protein sequence: CASSLGTGKGKAFF.